What follows are 28 T cell receptor beta chains derived from one specimen sequenced in a study of regulatory T cells in long-lasting Graves disease. With iRepertoire HTBI primers and Arm-PCR of CDR3 regions, TCR beta libraries were built. Each CDR3 protein is one row after TCRdb ran MiXCR on the multiplex PCR reads. This sample yields about 470,000 distinct CDR3 sequences, of which 15% to 20% are seen a single time; more than 9% belongs to the top ten. Time point in this sample: newly diagnosed GD, antithyroid drugs for less than 3 months. The TCR library was prepared using RNA isolated from PBMCs. These data are also associated with another study on T cells in Graves' hyperthyroidism and ophthalmopathy.

The material sequenced was peripheral blood mononuclear cells (PBMCs), taken at new diagnosis, from a patient treated with antithyroid drugs. All receptors come from a man aged 35 to 55 with Graves disease.

Of note for this clonotype: A much larger clone differs by one base, so this may be a read error. V usage is TRBV3-1 and J usage is TRBJ2-7; D ambiguous. This CDR3 is 11 amino acids long. Trimming shortened V by 6 bases and J by 6 bases, and 9 bases separated the two germline ends. Germline lookup yields CDR1 LGHDT and CDR2 YNNKEL (reference sequence). The CDR3 sequence: CASSICSEQYF. The CDR3, as DNA: TGTGCCAGCAGTATTTGTAGCGAGCAGTACTTC.

This chain connects TRBV24-1 to TRBJ2-2; 10 nucleotides agree with TRBD2. Per the germline V gene, CDR1 is KGHDR and CDR2 is SFDVKD. V gave up 0 bases and J gave up 8 bases; unmatched junction bases: 8. The CDR3 loop spans 17 amino acids. CDR3 amino acids: CATSDLSSGGPRGELFF. CDR3 in DNA: TGTGCCACCAGTGATTTGTCTAGCGGGGGACCAAGGGGGGAGCTGTTTTTT.

This clonotype has only a few counts. Here the CDR3 DNA reads TGTGCCAGCAGTGGACCCGGGACAGGGAGCGAGCAGTACTTC. The encoded protein is CASSGPGTGSEQYF. V usage is TRBV6-1 and J usage is TRBJ2-7; 9 nucleotides agree with TRBD1. The V and J ends lost 4 bases and 6 bases, in that order; junction bases with no gene match: 7. The germline V gene has CDR1 MNHNS and CDR2 SASEGT. The CDR3 contains 14 residues.

Only a few counts were recorded for this clonotype. The chain is built from TRBV10-3 and TRBJ2-5; 12 nucleotides line up with TRBD2. CDR1 ENHRY and CDR2 SYGVKD come from the germline V gene. The V gene end was trimmed by 6 bases and the J gene end by 2 bases; junction bases not matched to a gene: 4. CDR3 length equals 15 residues. CDR3 protein: CAIRTTSGGQETQYF. The CDR3, as DNA: TGTGCCATCAGGACGACTAGCGGGGGTCAAGAGACCCAGTACTTC.

This clonotype came up many times. V gene TRBV2 combines with J gene TRBJ1-1; TRBD1 is a possible D gene (5 bases). Deletions cut 4 bases from V and 4 bases from J, with 22 bases between. The CDR3 has 17 residues. Germline V gene data show CDR1 as SNHLY and CDR2 as FYNNEI. This CDR3 reads CASSVEPGTSGGTEAFF. The CDR3 DNA follows: TGTGCCAGCAGTGTCGAGCCCGGGACGTCGGGTGGCACTGAAGCTTTCTTT.

This clonotype has a count of ten or more. The chain recombines TRBV29-1 with TRBJ2-7, with D perhaps TRBD1 or TRBD2 (7 bases each). V lost 7 bases to trimming and J lost 2 bases, with 27 bases between them. The germline V gene has CDR1 SQVTM and CDR2 ANQGSEA. The CDR3 contains 17 residues. Written as DNA, the CDR3 is TGCAGCGCTGCGAGGCGTCAGGGGGGGAAAATTACCTACGAGCAGTACTTC. It yields the protein CSAARRQGGKITYEQYF.

At least ten counts were recorded for this clonotype. This rearrangement joins TRBV3-1 to TRBJ1-1; no reliable D call. This CDR3 comprises 14 residues. Germline CDR1 is LGHDT and CDR2 is YNNKEL (reference sequence). The ends were cut back, 4 bases at V and 1 base at J, with 10 bases in the middle. DNA of the CDR3: TGTGCCAGCAGCCCACGGACGGGGAACACTGAAGCTTTCTTT. It encodes CASSPRTGNTEAFF. The whole variable domain, remainder taken from reference TRBV3-1 and TRBJ1-1, is DTAVSQTPKYLVTQMGNDKSIKCEQNLGHDTMYWYKQDSKKFLKIMFSYNNKELIINETVPNRFSPKSPDKAHLNLHINSLELGDSAVYFCASSPRTGNTEAFFGQGTRLTVV.

This clonotype was counted at least ten times. The chain has TRBV11-2 and TRBJ2-1; possibly TRBD2 for D (6 bases). Trimming stripped 5 bases from V and 6 bases from J, with 20 bases between. Germline V gene sequence: CDR1 SGHAT, CDR2 FQNNGV. The CDR3 is 16 amino acids. The CDR3 DNA reads TGTGCCAGCAGCGAGGGGACTCGCGTCTTCGGCAATGAGCAGTTCTTC. Translated, it gives CASSEGTRVFGNEQFF.

As to this clonotype: This may stem from a read error, because a much larger clone lies one nucleotide away. V and J are TRBV6-2 or TRBV6-3 and TRBJ2-1, with TRBD2 matching over 10 bases. This CDR3 is 15 amino acids long. Trimming at V came to 6 bases and at J to 8 bases, leaving 10 bases not matched to a gene. Germline V gives CDR1 MNHEY, CDR2 SVGEGT. The CDR3 protein is CASRTGASGSDEQFF. The DNA of the CDR3 is TGTGCCAGCAGGACCGGGGCTAGCGGGAGCGATGAGCAGTTCTTC.

This clonotype has just a few counts. This chain joins TRBV5-5 and TRBJ1-1, with D possibly being TRBD1 (5 bases). Germline-derived CDR1 and CDR2 are SGHKS and YYEKEE (reference sequence). Trimming cost V 3 bases and J 1 base, with 13 bases left between them. The CDR3 is 15 amino acids. In DNA, the CDR3 is TGTGCCAGCAGCTCCGACAGTCCTGGGAACACTGAAGCTTTCTTT. The encoded protein is CASSSDSPGNTEAFF.

This clonotype has only a few counts. The gene calls are TRBV20-1 and TRBJ2-1; 11 bases line up with TRBD2. CDR3 length: 19 residues. The V and J ends lost 5 bases and 8 bases, in that order; junction bases with no gene match: 23. In germline, CDR1 is DFQATT, CDR2 SNEGSKA (reference sequence). The CDR3 nucleotides read TGCAGTGCTCCTCAGATTAAAACTAGCGGGAGTAGGTTGAGGGATGAGCAGTTCTTC. It yields the protein CSAPQIKTSGSRLRDEQFF.

This clonotype was seen a few times. V and J are TRBV5-6 and TRBJ2-5; 7 bases fit TRBD2. CDR1 is SGHDT and CDR2 is YYEEEE in the germline V gene. This CDR3 is built from 16 residues. The ends lost 0 bases at V and 3 bases at J; junction bases unmatched: 8. The CDR3 here is CASSLGAGVKEETQYF. CDR3 in DNA: TGTGCCAGCAGCTTGGGGGCGGGAGTGAAAGAAGAGACCCAGTACTTC.

This rearrangement joins TRBV11-2 to TRBJ1-6; D perhaps matches TRBD1 (6 bases). Germline V lookup: CDR1 SGHAT, CDR2 FQNNGV. V lost 5 bases, J lost 7 bases, and 12 bases lay in between. The CDR3 is 14 residues long. The chain's CDR3 is CASSETGLNSPLHF. CDR3 in DNA: TGTGCCAGCAGCGAGACAGGACTAAATTCACCCCTCCACTTT.

The rearrangement links TRBV9 to TRBJ2-1; 7 nucleotides agree with TRBD2. The germline V gene has CDR1 SGDLS and CDR2 YYNGEE. The CDR3 has 14 residues. Trimming at V came to 4 bases and at J to 15 bases, leaving 16 bases not matched to a gene. As DNA, the CDR3 is TGTGCCAGCAGCCCGACGAGGTCCGGGGAGGGCCTGTTCTTC. This codes for CASSPTRSGEGLFF.

The V call is TRBV25-1, the J call TRBJ2-1; maybe TRBD2 (7 bases). V was cut by 10 bases and J by 8 bases, with 21 bases left in between. Germline values: CDR1 MGHDK, CDR2 SYGVNS. This CDR3 spans 14 amino acids. CDR3 region: CATTGRGRGDEQFF. DNA for the CDR3: TGTGCCACCACAGGGCGGGGGCGCGGCGATGAGCAGTTCTTC.

This clonotype was seen ten or more times. The chain has TRBV28 and TRBJ2-1; 7 nucleotides match TRBD1. CDR3 length: 14 residues. The junction had 7 bases not matched to a gene; V was cut back by 6 bases and J by 5 bases. Germline assignment: CDR1 MDHEN and CDR2 SYDVKM. The DNA for the CDR3 is TGTGCCAGCAGGCTGGACAGGAGGAACAATGAGCAGTTCTTC. It codes for CASRLDRRNNEQFF. The full variable domain, completed using reference TRBV28 and TRBJ2-1, is DVKVTQSSRYLVKRTGEKVFLECVQDMDHENMFWYRQDPGLGLRLIYFSYDVKMKEKGDIPEGYSVSREKKERFSLILESASTNQTSMYLCASRLDRRNNEQFFGPGTRLTVL.

This clonotype was seen many times. The chain carries TRBV7-3 and TRBJ2-3; 14 nucleotides line up with TRBD2. J gave up 6 bases and V 8 bases, and 16 bases lay outside the gene matches. CDR1 and CDR2 (germline): SGHTA, FQGTGA. This CDR3 region has 18 residues. CDR3 sequence: CASLQRGPGLAGDDTQYF. CDR3 nucleotides: TGTGCCAGCCTCCAGCGGGGTCCGGGACTAGCGGGAGATGATACGCAGTATTTT.

The V and J genes are TRBV5-1 and TRBJ2-5, with TRBD1 matching over 8 bases. The CDR3 is 14 amino acids. Germline assignment: CDR1 SGHRS and CDR2 YFSETQ. The V segment lost 8 bases and the J segment 5 bases; nucleotides outside the gene matches: 11. CDR3 nucleotide sequence: TGCGCCAGTTCGACCGCAGGGGGCGCGGAGACCCAGTACTTC. This encodes CASSTAGGAETQYF.

This clonotype was seen more than once but under ten times. The J gene is TRBJ1-4, the V gene TRBV19; a possible D gene is TRBD1 (5 bases). Trimming removed 3 bases from V and 7 bases from J, with 15 bases in between. The CDR3 consists of 15 residues. From germline, CDR1 is LNHDA and CDR2 SQIVND (reference sequence). CDR3 bases: TGTGCCAGTAGTATTGGAGTAGGGGCCCTTGAAAAACTGTTTTTT. Translation: CASSIGVGALEKLFF.

This clonotype was counted only a few times. The CDR3 nucleotides are TGTGCCAGCAGGGGTCGGGGAAGCTCCTACGAGCAGTACTTC. Its protein product is CASRGRGSSYEQYF. This chain links TRBV2 with TRBJ2-7; tentatively, D is TRBD2 (5 bases). V lost 6 bases and J lost 0, with 12 bases in between. This CDR3 has 14 residues. Germline V lookup: CDR1 SNHLY, CDR2 FYNNEI.

The rearrangement joins TRBV6-1 to TRBJ2-1; D gene unclear. The CDR3 has 15 residues. V lost 5 bases, J lost 3 bases, and 14 bases lay in between. From germline, CDR1 is MNHNS and CDR2 SASEGT. CDR3 protein: CASSQTMTSYNEQFF. For the CDR3, the DNA is TGTGCCAGCAGTCAAACCATGACCAGCTACAATGAGCAGTTCTTC.

The chain is built from TRBV7-3 and TRBJ1-6; D is unresolved. Germline V gives CDR1 SGHTA, CDR2 FQGTGA. Trimming took off 3 bases at V and 4 bases at J, with 13 bases between the two ends. The CDR3 loop spans 16 amino acids. The CDR3 is CASSLGVPAYNSPLHF. The CDR3 DNA sequence: TGTGCCAGCAGCTTGGGTGTCCCAGCATATAATTCACCCCTCCACTTT.

The chain links TRBV7-2 to TRBJ2-7; D may match TRBD1 or TRBD2 (5 bases each). The CDR3 runs 15 residues. Trimming took off 1 base at V and 3 bases at J, with 13 bases between the two ends. The V gene's germline CDR1 is SGHTA and CDR2 FQGNSA. The CDR3 protein is CASSLGGSGLYEQYF. CDR3 nucleotides: TGTGCCAGCAGCTTAGGTGGGTCGGGGCTCTACGAGCAGTACTTC.

The chain combines TRBV30 with TRBJ2-3; unclear D gene. V gave up 4 bases and J gave up 2 bases, with 7 bases separating them. The V gene's germline CDR1 is GTSNPN and CDR2 SVGIG (reference sequence). This CDR3 region has 12 residues. The CDR3 region is CAWTRTTDTQYF. The CDR3 nucleotides are TGTGCCTGGACCCGGACCACAGATACGCAGTATTTT.

Comments on this clonotype: One end of the junction is discordant with germline, which a read error may explain. The chain is built from TRBV10-3 and TRBJ2-5, with no clear D. Germline CDR1 is ENHRY and CDR2 is SYGVKD. This CDR3 is built from 13 residues. CDR3 DNA sequence: TGTGCCATCAGTGGGAGACGGCAAGAGGCCCAGTACTTC. Its translation: CAISGRRQEAQYF.

The chain couples TRBV10-3 to TRBJ2-7, with D hard to call. CDR3 size: 14 residues. Germline CDR1 reads ENHRY; CDR2 reads SYGVKD. The V end lost 7 bases, the J end lost 1 base, and 14 bases lay between the germline ends. Here the CDR3 reads CAITPASDSYEQYF. The CDR3 DNA reads TGTGCCATCACCCCGGCTTCGGATTCCTACGAGCAGTACTTC.

In regard to this clonotype: A read error is likely here: a far larger clone is one base away. The chain links TRBV20-1 to TRBJ2-7, with 9 bases fitting TRBD2. Looked up from germline, CDR1 is DFQATT and CDR2 is SNEGSKA (reference sequence). The CDR3 contains 14 residues. The CDR3 spells CSVGASGDSYEQYF. The CDR3 DNA is TGCAGCGTTGGAGCTAGCGGGGACTCCTACGAGCAGTACTTC.

The chain links TRBV7-6 to TRBJ2-3; 10 bases match TRBD1. J was trimmed by 6 bases and V by 1 base; bases with no gene match: 7. The CDR3 has 16 residues. Per germline, CDR1 SGHVS and CDR2 FNYEAQ. The CDR3 sequence is CASSLGVGTGVDTQYF. DNA of the CDR3: TGTGCCAGCAGCTTAGGGGTTGGGACAGGGGTCGATACGCAGTATTTT.